This T cell receptor beta chain was recorded in a study of T cell changes during pregnancy in multiple sclerosis. Only in-frame clones appear in the TCRdb table, and some are missing; sequencing was by immunoSEQ multiplex PCR. The sample has about 49,000 clones, 90% seen once; the top ten hold around 5%. Trimming cost V 3 bases and J 5 bases; bases outside gene matches: 15. The CDR3 spans 17 residues. Germline loops: CDR1 MNHEY, CDR2 SMNVEV (reference sequence). The specimen was peripheral blood, collected after pregnancy. This TCR was recovered from a female donor in good health, enrolled as a control in a pregnancy study. The V call is TRBV27, the J call TRBJ2-7, with 8 positions matching TRBD1. The CDR3 bases are TGTGCCAGCAGTTTTCCCATAATGGGACAGGTTATCCACGAGCAGTACTTC. Encoded protein: CASSFPIMGQVIHEQYF.